These 23 T cell receptor beta chains were sequenced from one sample in a study of cytomegalovirus exposure and HLA in healthy donors. Use of 60 Vbeta and 13 Jbeta primers characterized the PCR. Here immunoSEQ multiplex PCR was the method, and the copy in TCRdb shows in-frame clones only, minus some. The table includes hundreds of thousands of clones, about 79% detected once. The material sequenced was PBMCs. These receptors came from a male donor in good health and CMV-seronegative.

About this clone: Additional DNA sequences in this sample encode the identical CDR3. The chain recombines TRBV7-9 with TRBJ1-2; 7 bases are shared with TRBD1. Germline V gives CDR1 SEHNR, CDR2 FQNEAQ (reference sequence). With 3 bases clipped from V and 3 bases from J, the junction kept 1 base outside the gene matches. The CDR3 runs to 13 residues. The CDR3 region has the DNA TGTGCCAGCAGCTTGGGGACAGACTATGGCTACACCTTC. This translates into CASSLGTDYGYTF.

This clone was seen a handful of times. The chain employs TRBV7-9 and TRBJ1-4; TRBD1 agrees at 8 bases. V lost 2 bases and J lost 8; bases outside the gene matches: 7. Per the germline V gene, CDR1 is SEHNR and CDR2 is FQNEAQ (reference sequence). The CDR3 length is 15 residues. In DNA form, the CDR3 reads TGTGCCAGCAGCTTACAGGGGGCCTTTGACGAAAAACTGTTTTTT. Translation: CASSLQGAFDEKLFF.

Concerning this clone itself: Other nucleotide sequences from this sample produce the same CDR3. This sequence joins TRBV7-8 and TRBJ2-5; TRBD2 matches 13 bases. Germline CDR1 SGHVS, CDR2 FQNEAQ. The CDR3 contains 17 residues. V lost 4 bases, J lost 1 base, and 6 bases stayed unmatched. The CDR3, as DNA: TGTGCCAGCAGCTGGACACTAGCGGGAGGGCCCCAAGAGACCCAGTACTTC. Protein sequence: CASSWTLAGGPQETQYF.

The chain joins TRBV19 to TRBJ2-7, with TRBD1 identical over 7 bases. V lost 9 bases, J lost 0 bases, and 8 bases stayed unmatched. This CDR3 has 14 amino acids. Per germline, CDR1 LNHDA and CDR2 SQIVND (reference sequence). The CDR3 sequence is CASRRGQDSYEQYF. The CDR3 DNA reads as TGTGCCAGCAGGAGAGGACAGGACTCCTACGAGCAGTACTTC.

V gene TRBV29-1 combines with J gene TRBJ2-1; 7 nucleotides agree with TRBD2. V lost 5 bases to trimming and J lost 1 base; unmatched junction nucleotides: 5. The length of the CDR3 is 14 residues. CDR1 and CDR2 (germline): SQVTM, ANQGSEA. CDR3 coding DNA: TGCAGCGTTTTGCCGGGGGGATCCTACAATGAGCAGTTCTTC. Its translation: CSVLPGGSYNEQFF.

This chain links TRBV28 with TRBJ2-7; D call uncertain. Trimming shortened V by 6 bases and J by 0 bases, and 18 bases separated the two germline ends. The CDR3 contains 16 residues. From germline, CDR1 is MDHEN and CDR2 SYDVKM. In nucleotides, the CDR3 is TGTGCCAGCAGCTTCACCAGTTTGGGCCACTCCTACGAGCAGTACTTC. Translating it yields CASSFTSLGHSYEQYF.

The CDR3 here is CASSYRDRALNIQYF. The CDR3, as DNA: TGTGCCAGCAGCTACCGGGACAGGGCCTTAAACATTCAGTACTTC. The chain couples TRBV5-6 to TRBJ2-4, with TRBD1 identical over 9 bases. Germline loops: CDR1 SGHDT, CDR2 YYEEEE. The CDR3 is 15 amino acids. The trim removed 3 bases at V and 6 bases at J, leaving 7 bases unmatched.

The chain carries TRBV5-1 and TRBJ2-3, with 14 bases aligning to TRBD2. Germline CDR1 reads SGHRS; CDR2 reads YFSETQ. V was clipped by 4 bases and J by 0 bases; unmatched bases: 7. The CDR3 spans 18 residues. The CDR3 bases are TGCGCCAGCAGCCAGGGACTAGCGGGGGAGCCTAGCACAGATACGCAGTATTTT. This sequence encodes CASSQGLAGEPSTDTQYF.

J is TRBJ1-6 and V is TRBV10-1; 7 positions agree with TRBD1. Germline V lookup: CDR1 WNHNN, CDR2 SYGVQD (reference sequence). The V and J ends lost 0 bases and 7 bases, in that order; junction bases with no gene match: 6. This CDR3 has 16 residues. The CDR3 loop is CASSESLRGQNSPLHF. Written as DNA, the CDR3 is TGCGCCAGCAGTGAGTCGTTAAGGGGACAGAATTCACCCCTCCACTTT.

J is TRBJ2-7 and V is TRBV27; weak D call: TRBD2 (7 bases). The germline gives CDR1 MNHEY, CDR2 SMNVEV (reference sequence). CDR3 length: 15 amino acids. Trimming removed 0 bases at V and 1 base at J, with 10 bases between. The CDR3 nucleotides read TGTGCCAGCAGTTTATCGAGGGGGGGATCCTACGAGCAGTACTTC. Translating gives CASSLSRGGSYEQYF.

The V and J genes are TRBV14 and TRBJ1-2, with D possibly TRBD1 on 5 matching bases. The CDR3 is 17 residues long. The germline V gene has CDR1 SGHDN and CDR2 FVKESK. Trimming cost V 5 bases and J 0 bases, with 19 bases left between them. The CDR3 region is CASSALQVPFPNYGYTF. The CDR3 region has the DNA TGTGCCAGCAGCGCCCTACAGGTGCCCTTTCCTAACTATGGCTACACCTTC.

The chain employs TRBV15 and TRBJ2-5, with 7 bases that match TRBD1. This CDR3 has 14 amino acids. From germline, CDR1 is LNHNV and CDR2 YYDKDF (reference sequence). Trimming removed 5 bases from V and 3 bases from J; junction bases left unmatched: 6. The CDR3 nucleotides are TGTGCCACCAGCCCTCGGGACAGAGAAGAGACCCAGTACTTC. Translating it yields CATSPRDREETQYF.

This clone was found a few times. The rearrangement joins TRBV5-4 to TRBJ1-1; D is possibly TRBD1 (6 bases). Trimming took off 4 bases at V and 1 base at J, with 8 bases between the two ends. Germline loops: CDR1 SGHNT, CDR2 YYREEE (reference sequence). This CDR3 region has 13 residues. CDR3: CASSRGGNTEAFF. In DNA form, the CDR3 reads TGTGCCAGCAGCCGAGGGGGGAACACTGAAGCTTTCTTT.

The CDR3 protein is CASSFQKETQYF. CDR3 coding DNA: TGTGCCAGCAGTTTCCAGAAAGAGACCCAGTACTTC. This chain joins TRBV2 and TRBJ2-5; D not certain. Trimming cost V 5 bases and J 3 bases, with 7 bases left between them. The CDR3 extends over 12 amino acids. Per the germline V gene, CDR1 is SNHLY and CDR2 is FYNNEI.

The rearrangement uses TRBV4-1 and TRBJ2-1; 13 bases align to TRBD2. The CDR3 contains 17 residues. Germline lookup yields CDR1 MGHRA and CDR2 YSYEKL. V lost 1 base, J lost 10 bases, and 10 bases stayed unmatched. The CDR3 loop is CASSQAFRTSGSREQFF. CDR3 in DNA: TGCGCCAGCAGCCAAGCGTTTAGGACTAGCGGGAGCAGAGAGCAGTTCTTC.

Remarks on this clone: Its ends do not fully match the called genes, so a read error is possible. CDR3 sequence reads: CASSLSYRDTEAFF. The CDR3 DNA reads as TGTGCCAGCAGCTTATCCTACAGGGACACTGAAGCTTTCTTT. This chain connects TRBV28 to TRBJ1-1; tentatively, D is TRBD1 (6 bases). CDR1 is MDHEN and CDR2 is SYDVKM in the germline V gene. The CDR3 consists of 14 residues.

The chain combines TRBV7-2 with TRBJ2-1; 8 nucleotides line up with TRBD1. The CDR3 is made up of 17 amino acids. From germline, CDR1 is SGHTA and CDR2 FQGNSA. The V gene end was trimmed by 3 bases and the J gene end by 5 bases; junction bases not matched to a gene: 12. The CDR3 is CASSLASGQVGDNEQFF. CDR3 DNA: TGTGCCAGCAGCTTGGCATCGGGACAGGTGGGAGACAATGAGCAGTTCTTC.

The gene calls are TRBV14 and TRBJ2-5; maybe TRBD1 (5 bases). V lost 4 bases and J 5 bases, leaving 17 bases between the germline ends. Germline CDR1 and CDR2: SGHDN and FVKESK. The CDR3 totals 15 residues. The CDR3 reads CASSPHIRARETQYF. In nucleotides, the CDR3 is TGTGCCAGCAGCCCACACATCAGGGCGCGCGAGACCCAGTACTTC.

Turning to this clone: One junction end disagrees with the germline gene, perhaps due to a read error. The chain uses TRBV6-6 and TRBJ2-2, with a tentative D call TRBD1 (6 bases). This CDR3 comprises 15 residues. Germline V gene lookup returns CDR1 MNHNY and CDR2 SVGAGI (reference sequence). The CDR3 bases are TGTGCCAGCAGTGACTCAAGGACAGTCACCGGGGAGCTGTTTTTT. Translating it yields CASSDSRTVTGELFF.

This sequence joins TRBV5-5 and TRBJ2-1; D is unresolved. Germline V gene data show CDR1 as SGHKS and CDR2 as YYEKEE (reference sequence). Trimming removed 0 bases from V and 0 bases from J, with 13 bases in between. The CDR3 is 17 residues long. The CDR3 DNA reads as TGTGCCAGCAGCTTGGCCTATGTGCTGAGCTCCTACAATGAGCAGTTCTTC. The encoded protein is CASSLAYVLSSYNEQFF.

V is TRBV7-9 and J is TRBJ1-2; TRBD1 might be the D (6 bases). CDR3 size: 16 residues. Germline V gene sequence: CDR1 SEHNR, CDR2 FQNEAQ (reference sequence). The germline V and J ends were trimmed by 1 base and 4 bases, with 16 bases remaining between them. In DNA, the CDR3 is TGTGCCAGCAGCTTAGAGTCCGGGGGGCGCTTCTATGGCTACACCTTC. Translating it yields CASSLESGGRFYGYTF.

The V gene is TRBV19, the J gene TRBJ2-3; the match to TRBD2 covers 7 bases. J lost 4 bases, V lost 5 bases, and 3 bases had no gene match. Germline CDR1 reads LNHDA; CDR2 reads SQIVND (reference sequence). CDR3 size: 13 residues. In nucleotides, the CDR3 is TGTGCCAGTAGTTACGGACTAGCAGATACGCAGTATTTT. Protein sequence: CASSYGLADTQYF. The full variable domain, its missing parts supplied by reference TRBV19 and TRBJ2-3, is DGGITQSPKYLFRKEGQNVTLSCEQNLNHDAMYWYRQDPGQGLRLIYYSQIVNDFQKGDIAEGYSVSREKKESFPLTVTSAQKNPTAFYLCASSYGLADTQYFGPGTRLTVL.

V and J are TRBV5-1 and TRBJ2-3; 9 bases are shared with TRBD2. V lost 0 bases, J lost 7 bases, and 6 bases stayed unmatched. The CDR3 has 15 amino acids. Per the germline V gene, CDR1 is SGHRS and CDR2 is YFSETQ. The CDR3 loop is CASSLVSGRGYTQYF. CDR3 sequence (DNA): TGCGCCAGCAGCTTGGTTAGCGGGAGAGGATATACGCAGTATTTT.